Below, 18 T cell receptor beta chains from the same sample are listed, as sequenced in a study of control samples from healthy donors and cancer patients. Some clones are missing from TCRdb's copy, which holds only in-frame ones; the method was immunoSEQ multiplex PCR. The sample records about 68,000 clones, 83% being singletons. The sample comprised blood. The source is a man aged 60 to 75 in good health.

This clone was detected once. The chain employs TRBV5-1 and TRBJ1-2; D is perhaps TRBD1 (5 bases). CDR3 size: 14 residues. Germline V gene sequence: CDR1 SGHRS, CDR2 YFSETQ. V shed 4 bases and J shed 13 bases, with 23 bases lying between them. DNA for the CDR3: TGCGCCAGCAGCCCCTCCAATCAGGGTGGAATTGCCACCTTC. This gives the protein CASSPSNQGGIATF.

The chain combines TRBV7-9 with TRBJ2-3, with TRBD2 matching over 10 bases. This CDR3 comprises 17 residues. In germline, CDR1 is SEHNR, CDR2 FQNEAQ (reference sequence). V lost 3 bases and J lost 0; bases outside the gene matches: 6. CDR3 DNA sequence: TGTGCCAGCAGCTTGGGGACTAGCGCATCTAGCACAGATACGCAGTATTTT. Translation: CASSLGTSASSTDTQYF.

This rearrangement joins TRBV5-6 to TRBJ2-3; TRBD1 is a possible D gene (5 bases). Trimming pared 1 base from V and 7 bases from J, leaving 13 bases between. Germline loops: CDR1 SGHDT, CDR2 YYEEEE. There are 14 residues in the CDR3. Here the CDR3 reads CASSLQGEVYTQYF. CDR3 nucleotide sequence: TGTGCCAGCAGCTTGCAGGGCGAGGTATATACGCAGTATTTT.

The sample holds one count of this clone. The chain is built from TRBV19 and TRBJ2-7, with 7 nucleotides matching TRBD1. This CDR3 has 12 residues. The V segment lost 4 bases and the J segment 3 bases; nucleotides outside the gene matches: 0. Germline loops: CDR1 LNHDA, CDR2 SQIVND (reference sequence). As DNA, the CDR3 is TGTGCCAGTAGTAGACAGGGCTACGAGCAGTACTTC. Translated, it gives CASSRQGYEQYF.

The rearrangement joins TRBV15 to TRBJ2-7, with D possibly TRBD1 on 6 matching bases. The CDR3 spans 14 residues. The V and J ends lost 3 bases and 1 base respectively, with 10 bases between them. Germline V gene data show CDR1 as LNHNV and CDR2 as YYDKDF (reference sequence). The CDR3 region is CATSSSQGSYEQYF. CDR3 in DNA: TGTGCCACCAGCAGTAGTCAGGGGTCCTACGAGCAGTACTTC.

This chain links TRBV6-5 with TRBJ2-5, with TRBD1 identical over 8 bases. The CDR3 runs to 15 residues. With V trimmed by 6 bases and J by 2 bases, 8 bases remained unmatched. CDR1 is MNHEY, CDR2 SVGAGI, per germline. CDR3 in amino acids: CASSLPRDRQETQYF. CDR3 DNA sequence: TGTGCCAGCAGCCTCCCCCGGGACAGGCAAGAGACCCAGTACTTC.

In regard to this clone: The sample holds other DNA sequences that translate to the same CDR3. V gene TRBV7-2 combines with J gene TRBJ1-4; D unclear. CDR1 and CDR2 (germline): SGHTA, FQGNSA. Between the trimmed V and J ends, which lost 5 bases and 8 bases, there was a span of 18 bases. CDR3 size: 15 residues. The CDR3 region has the DNA TGTGCCAGCAGCCTAGAAACCCGGCCGGGGGAAAAACTGTTTTTT. Its protein is CASSLETRPGEKLFF.

Many counts were recorded for this clone. This sequence joins TRBV29-1 and TRBJ1-2; D is unresolved. This CDR3 has 13 amino acids. Trimming stripped 6 bases from V and 0 bases from J, with 11 bases between. Germline V gives CDR1 SQVTM, CDR2 ANQGSEA. The CDR3 nucleotides are TGCAGCGTCCCCGACGGAACTAACTATGGCTACACCTTC. Translated, it gives CSVPDGTNYGYTF. The full variable domain, its missing parts supplied by reference TRBV29-1 and TRBJ1-2, is SAVISQKPSRDICQRGTSLTIQCQVDSQVTMMFWYRQQPGQSLTLIATANQGSEATYESGFVIDKFPISRPNLTFSTLTVSNMSPEDSSIYLCSVPDGTNYGYTFGSGTRLTVV.

The chain carries TRBV29-1 and TRBJ1-1; weak D call: TRBD1 (5 bases). The CDR3 spans 12 residues. V was shortened by 3 bases and J by 3 bases, with 8 bases between the two germline ends. Germline CDR1 and CDR2: SQVTM and ANQGSEA. CDR3: CSVDGADTEAFF. The DNA of the CDR3 is TGCAGCGTTGATGGGGCAGACACTGAAGCTTTCTTT.

The rearrangement joins TRBV5-1 to TRBJ2-3; D perhaps matches TRBD1 (6 bases). Germline V gene sequence: CDR1 SGHRS, CDR2 YFSETQ. V dropped 1 base and J dropped 2 bases, with 8 bases sitting between them. This CDR3 has 14 amino acids. The DNA for the CDR3 is TGCGCCAGCAGCTTGTTGGGGGCCACAGATACGCAGTATTTT. Translating gives CASSLLGATDTQYF.

V usage is TRBV19 and J usage is TRBJ1-5; tentatively, D is TRBD1 (6 bases). Germline V gene lookup returns CDR1 LNHDA and CDR2 SQIVND (reference sequence). CDR3 size: 16 residues. Trimming took 6 bases from V and 2 from J, leaving 17 bases between them. The CDR3: CASRPGAGDRNQPQHF. The CDR3 nucleotides read TGTGCCAGTAGACCGGGGGCAGGGGACCGCAATCAGCCCCAGCATTTT. The full variable domain, rest sourced from reference TRBV19 and TRBJ1-5, is DGGITQSPKYLFRKEGQNVTLSCEQNLNHDAMYWYRQDPGQGLRLIYYSQIVNDFQKGDIAEGYSVSREKKESFPLTVTSAQKNPTAFYLCASRPGAGDRNQPQHFGDGTRLSIL.

V and J are TRBV7-9 and TRBJ2-3, with 7 bases fitting TRBD1. Per germline, CDR1 SEHNR and CDR2 FQNEAQ (reference sequence). With V trimmed by 0 bases and J by 5 bases, 5 bases remained unmatched. This CDR3 spans 15 amino acids. The CDR3 coding sequence is TGTGCCAGCAGCTTAGCGGCAGGGGGTAGAGATACGCAGTATTTT. It translates to CASSLAAGGRDTQYF.

The chain carries TRBV5-3 and TRBJ2-2; perhaps TRBD2 as D (5 bases). TRBV5-3 is treated as an ORF (open reading frame) with a function not yet certain. V was clipped by 8 bases and J by 4 bases, with 12 bases between them. The CDR3 runs 13 residues. The CDR3 nucleotides are TGTGCCAGGAGGGAAGTTGGCACCGGGGAGCTGTTTTTT. Translation: CARREVGTGELFF.

The chain combines TRBV9 with TRBJ2-7, with D possibly TRBD1 on 6 matching bases. The CDR3 covers 14 residues. Trimming left V 0 bases short and J 3 bases short, with 10 bases between. CDR1 is SGDLS and CDR2 is YYNGEE in the germline V gene. In DNA, the CDR3 is TGTGCCAGCAGCGTAGATTTAGGGGGCTACGAGCAGTACTTC. Protein sequence: CASSVDLGGYEQYF.

DNA of the CDR3: TGTGCCATCTCGACTAGAGGAGAAGAGACCCAGTACTTC. It is translated as CAISTRGEETQYF. V gene TRBV28 combines with J gene TRBJ2-5; tentatively, D is TRBD2 (6 bases). The CDR3 is made up of 13 amino acids. Germline assignment: CDR1 MDHEN and CDR2 SYDVKM. The V and J ends lost 10 bases and 3 bases respectively, with 15 bases between them. Using reference TRBV28 and TRBJ2-5 for the parts outside the CDR3, the full variable domain is DVKVTQSSRYLVKRTGEKVFLECVQDMDHENMFWYRQDPGLGLRLIYFSYDVKMKEKGDIPEGYSVSREKKERFSLILESASTNQTSMYLCAISTRGEETQYFGPGTRLLVL.

The V gene is TRBV28, the J gene TRBJ1-6, with D possibly being TRBD1 (5 bases). V was pared by 4 bases and J by 13 bases, with 17 bases between. The CDR3 is made up of 14 amino acids. Looked up from germline, CDR1 is MDHEN and CDR2 is SYDVKM. The CDR3 spells CASSSKGRAPPLHF. The CDR3 region has the DNA TGTGCCAGCAGTTCGAAGGGCAGGGCGCCGCCCCTCCACTTT.

A few counts support this clone. This chain uses TRBV7-6 with TRBJ2-7; 7 positions agree with TRBD2. The CDR3 runs 15 residues. J lost 2 bases, V lost 1 base, and 5 bases had no gene match. Germline V gene lookup returns CDR1 SGHVS and CDR2 FNYEAQ. The CDR3 DNA reads TGTGCCAGCAGCTTAGACGCGGGAGTAACCTACGAGCAGTACTTC. Translating gives CASSLDAGVTYEQYF.

This chain connects TRBV5-1 to TRBJ2-1; D may be TRBD1 (6 bases). Germline CDR1 and CDR2: SGHRS and YFSETQ. CDR3 length: 15 residues. The V end was cut by 4 bases, the J end by 0 bases, with 11 bases between. The CDR3, as DNA: TGCGCCAGCAGCCAGGGACACGGCTCCTACAATGAGCAGTTCTTC. Protein sequence: CASSQGHGSYNEQFF.